This T cell receptor beta chain was profiled in a study of lymphopenia after photon versus proton radiotherapy (dated by TCRdb to the late 2010s). As for the study more broadly: Photon and proton radiation therapy were compared by the study for their immunological effects in patients with gastrointestinal tumors who developed high-grade lymphopenia. A cohort of some 21 patients with gastrointestinal tumors who received either photon or proton therapy and subsequently developed lymphopenia was included. The study was designed to characterize how the impact on the immune system differs between the two radiation modalities.

Comments on this clone: The specificity of this receptor is unknown. Base qualities are missing; no much larger clone stands one base away.

Preparation of the library involved the immunoSEQ multiplex PCR assay. T cell repertoires were profiled by deep sequencing of rearranged TCR beta loci, alongside multiparametric flow cytometry. TCRdb mirrors the immuneACCESS table, restricted to in-frame sequences. Some clones are absent from its copies; in checked studies, under half trace to an unresolved V gene, and the reason for the others is unknown. The sample table shows fewer than 35,000 clones, and about 91% are seen once. About 6.6% of the sample belongs to the ten largest clones. V and J are truncated by 1 base and 7 bases respectively, leaving an intervening sequence of 16 bases. Counted from cysteine to phenylalanine, this CDR3 has 16 amino acids. Left in the record is the CDR3 DNA by itself, 48 bases read in frame from the first base. As encoded in the germline V gene, CDR1 is SGHAT while CDR2 is FQNNGV. What the study reported, not specific to this receptor: Proton-treated patients stayed relatively stable during treatment, while photon-treated patients lost naive T cells and TCR diversity and gained effector/memory populations. Across the cohort, a larger post-nadir drop in TCR diversity was inversely correlated with overall survival time among patients who died. After the lymphocyte count nadir, photon-treated repertoires showed oligoclonal expansion, especially of CD8+ Temra cells, which drove the drop in diversity. The survival association was assessed only in patients who died, and the authors presented better survival with proton therapy as a possibility rather than a demonstrated result.

This clonotype was sampled from a woman aged 70 to 79 with pancreatic cancer. Some clones in this sample may be carry-over from other donors' samples. Source: peripheral blood, taken from a patient treated with proton-based radiotherapy. The chain couples TRBV11-2 to TRBJ1-4, and possibly TRBD1, on 5 matching bases. The base sequence is TGTGCCAGCAGCTTAGGGGACGGCGGTAGACGTGAAAAACTGTTTTTT. Translated, this gives CASSLGDGGRREKLFF.